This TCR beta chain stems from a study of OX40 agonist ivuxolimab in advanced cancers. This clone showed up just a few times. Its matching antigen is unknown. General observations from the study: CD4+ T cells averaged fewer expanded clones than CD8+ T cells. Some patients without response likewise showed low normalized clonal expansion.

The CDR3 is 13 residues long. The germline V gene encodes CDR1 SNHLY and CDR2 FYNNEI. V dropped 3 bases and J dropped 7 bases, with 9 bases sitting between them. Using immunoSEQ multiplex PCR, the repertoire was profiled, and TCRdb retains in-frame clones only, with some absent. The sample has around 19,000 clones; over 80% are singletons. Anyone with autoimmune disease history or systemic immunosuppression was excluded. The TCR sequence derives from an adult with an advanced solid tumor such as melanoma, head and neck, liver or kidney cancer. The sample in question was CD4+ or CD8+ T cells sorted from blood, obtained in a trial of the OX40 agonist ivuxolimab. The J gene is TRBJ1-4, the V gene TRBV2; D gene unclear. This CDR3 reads CASSDELVEKLFF. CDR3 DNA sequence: TGTGCCAGCAGTGATGAGTTGGTTGAAAAACTGTTTTTT.